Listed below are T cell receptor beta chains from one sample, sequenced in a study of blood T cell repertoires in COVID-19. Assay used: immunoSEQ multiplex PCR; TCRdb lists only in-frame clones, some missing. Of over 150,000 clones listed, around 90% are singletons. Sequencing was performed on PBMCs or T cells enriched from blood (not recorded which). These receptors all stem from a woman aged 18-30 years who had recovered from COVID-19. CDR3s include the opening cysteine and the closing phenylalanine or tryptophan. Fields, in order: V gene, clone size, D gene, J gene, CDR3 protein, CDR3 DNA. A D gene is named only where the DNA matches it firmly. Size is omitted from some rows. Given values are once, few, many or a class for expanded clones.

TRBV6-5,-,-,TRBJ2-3,CASRGTEGSDTQYF,TGTGCCAGCAGAGGAACGGAGGGCTCAGATACGCAGTATTTT
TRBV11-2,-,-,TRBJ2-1,CASSLGEGTHEQFF,TGTGCCAGTAGCTTAGGCGAGGGCACCCATGAGCAGTTCTTC
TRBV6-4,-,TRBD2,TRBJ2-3,CASSGNSGGADTQYF,TGTGCCAGCAGTGGGAATAGCGGGGGGGCAGATACGCAGTATTTT
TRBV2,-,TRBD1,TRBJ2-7,CASSTGQGAIYEQYF,TGTGCCAGCAGTACGGGACAGGGGGCTATCTACGAGCAGTACTTC
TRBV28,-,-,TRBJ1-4,CASSLGGTRREKLFF,TGTGCCAGCAGTTTAGGGGGGACTCGGCGGGAAAAACTGTTTTTT
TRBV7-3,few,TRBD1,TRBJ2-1,CASSLTDRASYNEQFF,TGTGCCAGCAGCTTAACAGACAGGGCTTCCTACAATGAGCAGTTCTTC
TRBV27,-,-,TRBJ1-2,CASSLTGYNGYTF,TGTGCCAGCAGCTTAACAGGGTACAATGGCTACACCTTC
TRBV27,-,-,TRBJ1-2,CASSLGADKLYGYTF,TGTGCCAGCAGTTTAGGGGCTGACAAGCTCTATGGCTACACCTTC
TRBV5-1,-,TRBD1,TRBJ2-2,CASQGALDTGELFF,TGCGCCAGCCAGGGGGCGCTTGACACCGGGGAGCTGTTTTTT
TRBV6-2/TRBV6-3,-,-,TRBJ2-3,CASSPATGADTQYF,TGTGCCAGCAGCCCCGCCACGGGGGCAGATACGCAGTATTTT
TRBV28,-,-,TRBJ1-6,CASRRPAGAISPLHF,TGTGCCAGCCGACGTCCTGCGGGGGCAATATCACCCCTCCACTTT
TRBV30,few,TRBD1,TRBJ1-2,CAWSKTGPSYTF,TGTGCCTGGAGTAAGACAGGGCCTAGCTACACCTTC
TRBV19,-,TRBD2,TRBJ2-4,CASRGGGAASGKNIQYF,TGTGCCAGTAGAGGCGGGGGGGCCGCTTCAGGCAAAAACATTCAGTACTTC
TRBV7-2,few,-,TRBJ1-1,CASSLAGQLNTEAFF,TGTGCCAGCAGCTTAGCTGGGCAGTTGAACACTGAAGCTTTCTTT
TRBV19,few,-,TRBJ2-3,CASSIQGITDTQYF,TGTGCCAGTAGTATTCAGGGTATAACAGATACGCAGTATTTT
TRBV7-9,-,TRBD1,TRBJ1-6,CASSLTGGGGSPLHF,TGTGCCAGCAGCTTGACCGGAGGGGGCGGTTCACCCCTCCACTTT
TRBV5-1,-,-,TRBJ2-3,CASSLTGIKDTQYF,TGCGCCAGCAGCCTGACAGGAATAAAGGATACGCAGTATTTT
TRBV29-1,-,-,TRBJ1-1,CSAPAFGAGEAFF,TGCAGCGCCCCCGCTTTTGGGGCAGGTGAAGCTTTCTTT
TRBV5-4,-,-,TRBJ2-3,CASSTDRDTQYF,TGTGCCAGCAGCACAGACCGAGATACGCAGTATTTT
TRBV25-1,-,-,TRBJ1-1,CASSQTGYTEAFF,TGTGCCAGCAGCCAGACAGGATACACTGAAGCTTTCTTT
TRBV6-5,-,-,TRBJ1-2,CASSYSTQYYGYTF,TGTGCCAGCAGTTACTCCACGCAGTACTATGGCTACACCTTC
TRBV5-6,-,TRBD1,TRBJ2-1,CASSLDRGSYNEQFF,TGTGCCAGCAGCTTGGACAGGGGATCCTACAATGAGCAGTTCTTC
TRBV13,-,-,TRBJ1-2,CASSLGLTLTGDGYTF,TGTGCCAGCAGCTTAGGTTTAACCCTAACGGGGGATGGCTACACCTTC
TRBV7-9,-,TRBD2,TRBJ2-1,CASSHTSGTGGEQFF,TGTGCCAGCAGTCACACCTCCGGGACGGGGGGTGAGCAGTTCTTC
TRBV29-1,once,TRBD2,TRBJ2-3,CSGLTSVSTDTQYF,TGCAGCGGACTAACTAGCGTTAGCACAGATACGCAGTATTTT
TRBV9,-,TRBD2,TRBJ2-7,CASSAGGTSGPTYEQYF,TGTGCCAGCAGCGCGGGGGGGACTAGCGGACCCACCTACGAGCAGTACTTC
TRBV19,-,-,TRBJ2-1,CASSIDVRAFF,TGTGCCAGTAGTATAGACGTAAGAGCGTTCTTC
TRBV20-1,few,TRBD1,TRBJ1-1,CSASDGQDRGGVNTEAFF,TGCAGTGCTAGTGATGGGCAGGACAGGGGGGGAGTAAACACTGAAGCTTTCTTT
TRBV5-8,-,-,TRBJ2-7,CASSVDSAFYEQYF,TGTGCCAGCAGCGTTGACAGTGCCTTTTACGAGCAGTACTTC
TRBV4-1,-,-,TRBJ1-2,CASSREIGHNYGYTF,TGCGCCAGCAGCCGTGAGATAGGACATAACTATGGCTACACCTTC
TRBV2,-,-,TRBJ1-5,CASTGSGQPQHF,TGTGCCAGTACAGGATCGGGCCAGCCCCAGCATTTT
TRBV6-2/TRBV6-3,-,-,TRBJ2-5,CASSYTQGRETQYF,TGTGCCAGCAGTTATACGCAGGGGCGAGAGACCCAGTACTTC
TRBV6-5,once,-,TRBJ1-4,CASRIGQLGEKLFF,TGTGCCAGCAGAATCGGACAGCTCGGTGAAAAACTGTTTTTT
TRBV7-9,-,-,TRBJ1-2,CASRSTETHYGYTF,TGTGCCAGCAGATCCACAGAGACGCACTATGGCTACACCTTC
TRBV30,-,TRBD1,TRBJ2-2,CAWRDNRGPGELFF,TGTGCCTGGAGGGACAACAGGGGGCCCGGGGAGCTGTTTTTT
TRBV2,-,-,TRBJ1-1,CASKARGPEAFF,TGTGCCAGCAAGGCCAGGGGTCCTGAAGCTTTCTTT
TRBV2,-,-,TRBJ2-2,CATEMGQGGELFF,TGTGCCACCGAGATGGGGCAGGGCGGGGAGCTGTTTTTT
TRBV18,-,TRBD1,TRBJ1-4,CASSPPDRDNEKLFF,TGTGCCAGCTCACCGCCAGACAGGGATAATGAAAAACTGTTTTTT
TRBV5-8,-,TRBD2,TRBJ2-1,CASSRAGESYNEQFF,TGTGCCAGCAGCAGAGCGGGAGAATCCTACAATGAGCAGTTCTTC
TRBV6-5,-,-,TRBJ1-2,CASSYAGSNYGYTF,TGTGCCAGCAGTTACGCAGGATCTAACTATGGCTACACCTTC
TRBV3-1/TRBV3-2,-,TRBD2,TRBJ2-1,CASSQEGLAGTSYNEQFF,TGTGCCAGCAGCCAAGAGGGACTAGCGGGAACCTCCTACAATGAGCAGTTCTTC
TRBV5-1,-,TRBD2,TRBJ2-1,CASSLGLAGGTYNEQFF,TGCGCCAGCAGCTTGGGGCTAGCGGGGGGGACCTACAATGAGCAGTTCTTC
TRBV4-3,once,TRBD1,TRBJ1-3,CASSQERGQLSGNTIYF,TGCGCCAGCAGCCAAGAACGGGGACAGCTCTCTGGAAACACCATATATTTT
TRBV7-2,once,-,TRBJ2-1,CASFGTPGYNEQFF,TGTGCCAGCTTTGGGACTCCCGGCTACAATGAGCAGTTCTTC
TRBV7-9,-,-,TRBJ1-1,CASSSGGIGVRTEAFF,TGTGCCAGCAGCTCCGGGGGAATCGGGGTGAGGACTGAAGCTTTCTTT
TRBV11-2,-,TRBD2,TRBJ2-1,CASSFSSGSSYGQFF,TGTGCCAGCAGCTTTTCGAGCGGGAGTTCATATGGGCAGTTCTTC
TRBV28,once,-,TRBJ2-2,CASSSLQGIVRAGELFF,TGTGCCAGCAGTTCCCTACAGGGAATCGTACGGGCCGGGGAGCTGTTTTTT
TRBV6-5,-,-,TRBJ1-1,CASRGARTEAFF,TGTGCCAGCCGGGGAGCTCGGACTGAAGCTTTCTTT
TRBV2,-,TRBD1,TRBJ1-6,CASKTGQGADYNSPLHF,TGTGCCAGCAAGACCGGACAGGGGGCAGATTATAATTCACCCCTCCACTTT
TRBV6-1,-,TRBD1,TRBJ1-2,CASSEIRTGTYGYTF,TGTGCCAGCAGTGAAATCAGGACAGGGACTTATGGCTACACCTTC
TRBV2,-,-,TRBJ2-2,CASAAYSTGELFF,TGTGCCAGCGCGGCGTATAGCACCGGGGAGCTGTTTTTT
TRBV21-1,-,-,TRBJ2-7,CASSNSPYLPGRYEQYF,TGTGCCAGCAGCAATTCCCCTTACCTGCCAGGGAGGTACGAGCAGTACTTC
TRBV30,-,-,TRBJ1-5,CAWDSTGSGQPQHF,TGTGCCTGGGACTCTACAGGGTCGGGCCAGCCCCAGCATTTT
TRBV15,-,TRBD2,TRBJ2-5,CATSRTGTTQETQYF,TGTGCCACCAGCAGGACCGGGACTACCCAAGAGACCCAGTACTTC